The 2 T cell receptor beta chains below all came from one sample that was sequenced in a study of T cells in Graves' hyperthyroidism and ophthalmopathy. RNA transcripts gave rise to amplified TCR beta CDR3 regions. TCR CDR3 regions were first amplified by RT-PCR with HTBI primers. TCRdb itself ran the multiplex PCR reads through MiXCR, one entry per CDR3 protein. The sample holds some 350,000 distinct CDR3 sequences; roughly 15% are singletons and the top ten take 34%. Sequenced input: blood. The receptor set was obtained from a woman between 40 and 55 years old with Graves' ophthalmopathy.

The chain couples TRBV5-1 to TRBJ1-1; 10 positions match TRBD1. This CDR3 is 15 amino acids long. Looked up from germline, CDR1 is SGHRS and CDR2 is YFSETQ. V was clipped by 4 bases and J by 4 bases; unmatched bases: 7. CDR3 region: CASSIRTGGSTEAFF. CDR3 DNA sequence: TGCGCCAGCAGCATCAGGACAGGGGGGAGCACTGAAGCTTTCTTT.

This clonotype was seen a handful of times. CDR3 sequence reads: CASSIVAGVDEQYF. The CDR3 nucleotides read TGTGCCAGCAGTATAGTAGCGGGAGTTGACGAGCAGTACTTC. This rearrangement joins TRBV12-3 or TRBV12-4 to TRBJ2-7; 9 nucleotides match TRBD2. The CDR3 is made up of 14 amino acids. The V and J ends lost 5 bases and 5 bases, in that order; junction bases with no gene match: 7.